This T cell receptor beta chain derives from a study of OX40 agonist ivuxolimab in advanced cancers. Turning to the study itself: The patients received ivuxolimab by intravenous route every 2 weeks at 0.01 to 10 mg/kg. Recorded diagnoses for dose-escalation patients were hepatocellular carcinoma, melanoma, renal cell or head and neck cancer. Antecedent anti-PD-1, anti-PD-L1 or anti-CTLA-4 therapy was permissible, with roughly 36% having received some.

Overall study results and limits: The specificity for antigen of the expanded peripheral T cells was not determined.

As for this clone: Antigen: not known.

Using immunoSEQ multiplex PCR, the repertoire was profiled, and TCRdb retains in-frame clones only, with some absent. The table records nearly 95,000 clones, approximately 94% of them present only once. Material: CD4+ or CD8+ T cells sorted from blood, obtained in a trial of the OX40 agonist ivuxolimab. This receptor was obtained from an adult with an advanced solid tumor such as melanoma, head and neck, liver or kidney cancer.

In nucleotides, the CDR3 is TGTGCCAGCAGCCCCGCCCCAGGGACCTACGAGCAGTACTTC. Amino acids: CASSPAPGTYEQYF. The chain has TRBV5-4 and TRBJ2-7, with TRBD1 as a possible D gene (5 bases). This CDR3 spans 14 amino acids. The germline V gene encodes CDR1 SGHNT and CDR2 YYREEE (reference sequence). V dropped 4 bases and J dropped 2 bases, with 13 bases sitting between them.